The clone carrying this TCR beta chain has just a few counts. TCRdb ran MiXCR on the RT-PCR reads and lists one entry per CDR3 protein. Of fewer than 250,000 distinct CDR3 sequences in the sample, 12% to 15% were seen once. The CDR3 consists of 16 residues. CDR1 and CDR2 (germline): SGHRS, YFSETQ. The V and J ends lost 0 bases and 4 bases respectively, with 16 bases between them. The data belong to a study of patients and donors after allogeneic stem cell transplantation. The sequenced sample consisted of blood, either unsorted or a sorted T cell fraction (not recorded which). V usage is TRBV5-1 and J usage is TRBJ1-2, with D tentatively TRBD1 (6 bases). The sequence came from a human donor who was either an allogeneic HSCT recipient or a stem cell or donor lymphocyte infusion donor (not recorded which). It is not recorded whose cells these are; they may come from a transplant donor. CDR3 sequence (DNA): TGCGCCAGCAGCTTGGGGGGTTCGGCGGGGGCCTATGGCTACACCTTC. It is translated as CASSLGGSAGAYGYTF.